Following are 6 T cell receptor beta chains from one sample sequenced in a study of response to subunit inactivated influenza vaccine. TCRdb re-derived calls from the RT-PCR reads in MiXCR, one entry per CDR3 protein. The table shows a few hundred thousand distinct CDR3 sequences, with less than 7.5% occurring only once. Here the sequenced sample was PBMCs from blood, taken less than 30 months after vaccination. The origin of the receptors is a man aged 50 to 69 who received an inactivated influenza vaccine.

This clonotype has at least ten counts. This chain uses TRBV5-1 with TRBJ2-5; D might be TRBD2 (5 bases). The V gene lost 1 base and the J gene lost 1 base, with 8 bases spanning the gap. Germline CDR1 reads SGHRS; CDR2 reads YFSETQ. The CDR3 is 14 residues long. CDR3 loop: CASSLPGIQETQYF. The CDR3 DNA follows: TGCGCCAGCAGCTTGCCCGGGATCCAAGAGACCCAGTACTTC.

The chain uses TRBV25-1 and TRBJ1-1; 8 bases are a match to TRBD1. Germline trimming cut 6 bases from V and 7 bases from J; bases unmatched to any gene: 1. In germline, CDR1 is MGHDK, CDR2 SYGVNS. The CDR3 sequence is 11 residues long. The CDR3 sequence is CASSRGLEAFF. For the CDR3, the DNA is TGTGCCAGCAGCAGGGGGCTTGAAGCTTTCTTT.

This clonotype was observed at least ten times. CDR3 in amino acids: CASSQWTGGEEKLFF. Here the CDR3 DNA reads TGTGCCAGCAGCCAATGGACAGGGGGAGAGGAAAAACTGTTTTTT. The chain combines TRBV7-9 with TRBJ1-4, with 10 bases lining up with TRBD1. The V gene's germline CDR1 is SEHNR and CDR2 FQNEAQ (reference sequence). Trimming took 5 bases from V and 8 from J; bases not matched to a gene: 8. This CDR3 comprises 15 residues.

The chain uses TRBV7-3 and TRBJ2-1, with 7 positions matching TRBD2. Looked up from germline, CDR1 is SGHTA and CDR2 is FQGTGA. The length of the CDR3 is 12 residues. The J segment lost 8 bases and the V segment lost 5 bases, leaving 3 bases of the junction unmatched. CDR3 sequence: CASSPGLDEQFF. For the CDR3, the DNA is TGTGCCAGCAGCCCAGGACTAGATGAGCAGTTCTTC.

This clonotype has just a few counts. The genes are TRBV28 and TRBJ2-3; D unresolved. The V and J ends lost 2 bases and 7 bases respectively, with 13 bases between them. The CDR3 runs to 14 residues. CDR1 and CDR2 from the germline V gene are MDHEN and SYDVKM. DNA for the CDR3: TGTGCCAGCAGTTTAACTCCTGGCACGAATACGCAGTATTTT. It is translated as CASSLTPGTNTQYF.

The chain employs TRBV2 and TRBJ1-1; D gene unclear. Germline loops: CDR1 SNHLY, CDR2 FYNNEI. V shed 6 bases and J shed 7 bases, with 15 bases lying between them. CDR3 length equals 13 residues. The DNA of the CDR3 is TGTGCCAGCAGCCCCGCCAGGACCAGTGAAGCTTTCTTT. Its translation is CASSPARTSEAFF.